Sequencing of this TCR beta chain was carried out in a study of blood T cell repertoires in COVID-19. Study summary: Some COVID-19 samples were acute and others convalescent; all came from the United States, Italy and Spain. T cells, B-cell-depleted T cells, or PBMCs supplied cDNA or gDNA.

Only in-frame clones appear in the TCRdb table, and some are missing; sequencing was by immunoSEQ multiplex PCR. The top ten hold about 3.1% of the sample, which has under 300,000 clones, roughly 88% seen once. V lost 5 bases and J lost 4, with 11 bases in between. The CDR3 spans 13 residues. Germline V gene sequence: CDR1 MNHEY, CDR2 SMNVEV (reference sequence). The participants were between about 18 and 90 years old and came from some 25 US areas. The study assigned cohorts using participant-reported clinical history. The J gene is TRBJ1-1, the V gene TRBV27, with a possible D match to TRBD1 (6 bases). The sequence was obtained from a woman aged 40 to 55 who had been exposed to COVID-19. Sequencing used PBMCs or T cells enriched from blood (not recorded which). The CDR3 DNA reads TGTGCCAGCAGTCTCAGGGGTGGCACTGAAGCTTTCTTT. Translation gives CASSLRGGTEAFF.